One and the same sample provided the 3 T cell receptor beta chains below, sequenced in a study of beta chain features in type 1 diabetes. Notes on the study in general: TCRB CDR3s were moderately but significantly shorter in Type 1 diabetes patients in all four CD4+ subsets.

Isolated RNA was reverse transcribed in full, so expressed TCRB transcripts were sequenced. This table comes from immunoSEQ multiplex PCR, and its TCRdb copy is limited to in-frame clones, with some not included. Among over 150,000 clones, about 8.1% were seen once, and the ten largest hold under 0.65%. Their cognate antigens are unknown. Sequencing was done on a sample of central memory CD4+ T cells from blood. Every receptor here comes from a woman aged 18-30 years with type 1 diabetes.

V and J are TRBV4-2 and TRBJ2-7, with 9 positions matching TRBD1. Germline V gives CDR1 LGHNA, CDR2 YNFKEQ. V gave up 1 base and J gave up 6 bases; unmatched junction bases: 7. The CDR3 has 15 amino acids. Here the CDR3 DNA reads TGTGCCAGCAGCCAAGCTGAAGACAGGGGGGCCGAGCAGTACTTC. Its translation is CASSQAEDRGAEQYF.

For the CDR3, the DNA is TGTGCCAGCAGCCCCCCCCGGGACACCTACGAGCAGTACTTC. Protein product: CASSPPRDTYEQYF. The rearrangement uses TRBV7-9 and TRBJ2-7, with D possibly matching TRBD1 (6 bases). V was clipped by 5 bases and J by 2 bases, with 13 bases between them. The CDR3 runs to 14 residues. Germline V CDR1 and CDR2: SEHNR, FQNEAQ (reference sequence). Full variable domain (remainder filled in from reference TRBV7-9 and TRBJ2-7): DTGVSQNPRHKITKRGQNVTFRCDPISEHNRLYWYRQTLGQGPEFLTYFQNEAQLEKSRLLSDRFSAERPKGSFSTLEIQRTEQGDSAMYLCASSPPRDTYEQYFGPGTRLTVT.

The V and J genes are TRBV2 and TRBJ1-2; a possible D gene is TRBD1 (5 bases). CDR3 size: 14 residues. Germline V gene sequence: CDR1 SNHLY, CDR2 FYNNEI. CDR3 in amino acids: CAGGRDGPNYGYTF. The CDR3 nucleotides read TGTGCTGGCGGGCGGGACGGACCTAACTATGGCTACACCTTC.